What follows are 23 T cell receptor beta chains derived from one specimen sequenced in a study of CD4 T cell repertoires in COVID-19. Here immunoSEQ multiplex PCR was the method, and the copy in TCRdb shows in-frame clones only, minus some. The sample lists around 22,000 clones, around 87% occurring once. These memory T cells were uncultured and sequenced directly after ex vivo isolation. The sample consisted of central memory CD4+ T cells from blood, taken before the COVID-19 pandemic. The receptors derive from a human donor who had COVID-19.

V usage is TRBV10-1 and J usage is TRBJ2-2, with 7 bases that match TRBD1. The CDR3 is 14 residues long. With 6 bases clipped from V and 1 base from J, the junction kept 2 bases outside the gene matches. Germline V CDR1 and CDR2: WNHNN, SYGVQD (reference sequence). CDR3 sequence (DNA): TGCGCCAGCAGACGACAGGGGAACACCGGGGAGCTGTTTTTT. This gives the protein CASRRQGNTGELFF.

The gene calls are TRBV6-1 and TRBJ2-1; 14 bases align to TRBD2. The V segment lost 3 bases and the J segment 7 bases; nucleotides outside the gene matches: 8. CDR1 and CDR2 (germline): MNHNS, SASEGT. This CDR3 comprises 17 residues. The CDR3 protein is CASSDHPGLAGVNEQFF. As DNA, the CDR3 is TGTGCCAGCAGTGATCACCCGGGACTAGCGGGGGTTAATGAGCAGTTCTTC.

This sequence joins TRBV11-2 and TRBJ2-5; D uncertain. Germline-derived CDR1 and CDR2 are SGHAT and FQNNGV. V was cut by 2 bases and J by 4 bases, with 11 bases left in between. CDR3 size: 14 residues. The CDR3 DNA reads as TGTGCCAGCAGCTTAATAGGAGTGGGAGAGACCCAGTACTTC. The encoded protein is CASSLIGVGETQYF.

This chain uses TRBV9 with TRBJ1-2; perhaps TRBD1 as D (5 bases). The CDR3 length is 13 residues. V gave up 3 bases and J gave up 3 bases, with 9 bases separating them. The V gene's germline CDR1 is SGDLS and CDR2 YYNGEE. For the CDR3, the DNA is TGTGCCAGCAGCGCCAGGGTGGACTATGGCTACACCTTC. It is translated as CASSARVDYGYTF.

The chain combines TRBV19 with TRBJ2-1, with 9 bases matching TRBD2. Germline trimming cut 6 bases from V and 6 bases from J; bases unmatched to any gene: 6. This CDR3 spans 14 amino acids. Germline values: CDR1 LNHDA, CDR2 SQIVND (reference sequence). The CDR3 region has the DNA TGTGCCAGTAGGGTAGCGGGAGTCGCCAATGAGCAGTTCTTC. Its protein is CASRVAGVANEQFF. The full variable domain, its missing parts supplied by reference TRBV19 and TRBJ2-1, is DGGITQSPKYLFRKEGQNVTLSCEQNLNHDAMYWYRQDPGQGLRLIYYSQIVNDFQKGDIAEGYSVSREKKESFPLTVTSAQKNPTAFYLCASRVAGVANEQFFGPGTRLTVL.

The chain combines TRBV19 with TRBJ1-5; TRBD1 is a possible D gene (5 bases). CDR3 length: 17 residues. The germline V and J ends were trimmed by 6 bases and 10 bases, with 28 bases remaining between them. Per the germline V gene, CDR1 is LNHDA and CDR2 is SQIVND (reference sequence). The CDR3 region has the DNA TGTGCCAGTAGCCTTAATCCGGGACTGCGAAGTCCCCATCCCCAGCATTTT. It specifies CASSLNPGLRSPHPQHF.

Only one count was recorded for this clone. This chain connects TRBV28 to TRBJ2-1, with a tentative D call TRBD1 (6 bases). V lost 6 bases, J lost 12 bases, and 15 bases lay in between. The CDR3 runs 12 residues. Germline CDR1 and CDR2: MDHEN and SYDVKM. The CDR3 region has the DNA TGTGCCAGCAGCCCAGCCAGGGGCGTGCAGTTCTTC. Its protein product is CASSPARGVQFF.

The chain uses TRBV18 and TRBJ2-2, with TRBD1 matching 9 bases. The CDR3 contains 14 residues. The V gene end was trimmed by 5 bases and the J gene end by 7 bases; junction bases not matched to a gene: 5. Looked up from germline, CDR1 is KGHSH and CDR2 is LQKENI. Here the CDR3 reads CASSNRGRDGELFF. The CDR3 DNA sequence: TGTGCCAGCTCAAACAGGGGGCGCGACGGGGAGCTGTTTTTT.

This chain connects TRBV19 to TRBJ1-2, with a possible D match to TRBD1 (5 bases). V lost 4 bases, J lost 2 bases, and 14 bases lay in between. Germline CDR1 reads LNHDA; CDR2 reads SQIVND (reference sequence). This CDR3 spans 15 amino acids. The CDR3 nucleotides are TGTGCCAGTAGTAGAGGAGGGGCTATCAACTATGGCTACACCTTC. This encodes CASSRGGAINYGYTF.

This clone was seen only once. CDR3 sequence: CASSDGHRHIQYF. CDR3 sequence (DNA): TGTGCCAGTAGTGACGGACACAGGCACATTCAGTACTTC. V usage is TRBV19 and J usage is TRBJ2-4, with TRBD1 as a possible D gene (5 bases). Germline CDR1 LNHDA, CDR2 SQIVND (reference sequence). Trimming shortened V by 5 bases and J by 8 bases, and 13 bases separated the two germline ends. This CDR3 is 13 amino acids long.

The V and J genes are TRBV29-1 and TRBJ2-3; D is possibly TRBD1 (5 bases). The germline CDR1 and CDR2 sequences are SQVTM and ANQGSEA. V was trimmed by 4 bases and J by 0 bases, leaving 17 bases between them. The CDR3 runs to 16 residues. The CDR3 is CSVGVLRQTSTDTQYF. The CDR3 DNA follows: TGCAGCGTTGGGGTCCTCCGACAGACCAGCACAGATACGCAGTATTTT.

Written as DNA, the CDR3 is TGTGCCAGCAGCTCTGCAACAGGGGTGCAGTTCTTC. It codes for CASSSATGVQFF. This chain connects TRBV5-6 to TRBJ2-1; TRBD1 agrees at 7 bases. Trimming cost V 3 bases and J 12 bases; bases outside gene matches: 6. This CDR3 comprises 12 residues. Germline V lookup: CDR1 SGHDT, CDR2 YYEEEE.

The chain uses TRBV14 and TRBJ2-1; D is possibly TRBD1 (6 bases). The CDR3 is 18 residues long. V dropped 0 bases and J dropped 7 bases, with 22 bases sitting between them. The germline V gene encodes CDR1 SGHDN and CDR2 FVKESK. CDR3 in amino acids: CASSQDRGFGLDINEQFF. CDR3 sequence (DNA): TGTGCCAGCAGCCAAGACAGGGGTTTTGGACTGGATATTAATGAGCAGTTCTTC.

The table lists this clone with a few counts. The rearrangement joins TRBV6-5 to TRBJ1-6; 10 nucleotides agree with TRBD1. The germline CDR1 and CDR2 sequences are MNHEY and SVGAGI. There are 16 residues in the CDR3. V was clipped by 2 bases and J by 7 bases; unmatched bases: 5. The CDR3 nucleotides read TGTGCCAGCAGTTACGGACAGGGGGGAGGAAATTCACCCCTCCACTTT. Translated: CASSYGQGGGNSPLHF.

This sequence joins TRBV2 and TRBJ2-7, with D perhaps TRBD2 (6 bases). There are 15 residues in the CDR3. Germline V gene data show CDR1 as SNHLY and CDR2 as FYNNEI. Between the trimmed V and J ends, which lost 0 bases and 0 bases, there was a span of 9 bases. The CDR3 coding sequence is TGTGCCAGCAGTGAAGCGGGGGGATACTCCTACGAGCAGTACTTC. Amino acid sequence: CASSEAGGYSYEQYF.

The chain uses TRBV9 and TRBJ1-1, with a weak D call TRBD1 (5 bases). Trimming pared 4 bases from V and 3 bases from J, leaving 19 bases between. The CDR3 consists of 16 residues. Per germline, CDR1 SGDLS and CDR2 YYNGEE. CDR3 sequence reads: CASSPIRGGLYTEAFF. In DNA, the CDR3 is TGTGCCAGCAGCCCAATCCGTGGGGGGTTATACACTGAAGCTTTCTTT. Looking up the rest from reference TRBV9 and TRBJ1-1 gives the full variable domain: DSGVTQTPKHLITATGQRVTLRCSPRSGDLSVYWYQQSLDQGLQFLIQYYNGEERAKGNILERFSAQQFPDLHSELNLSSLELGDSALYFCASSPIRGGLYTEAFFGQGTRLTVV.

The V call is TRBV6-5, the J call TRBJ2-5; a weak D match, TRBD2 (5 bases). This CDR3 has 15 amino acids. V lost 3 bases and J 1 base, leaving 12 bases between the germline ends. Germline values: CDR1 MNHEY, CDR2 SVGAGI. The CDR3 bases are TGTGCCAGCAGTTATAATGGACTCCGCCAAGAGACCCAGTACTTC. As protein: CASSYNGLRQETQYF.

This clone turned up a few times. The CDR3 DNA reads as TGTGCCAGTAGTTCGGCCAGGGACACTGAAGCTTTCTTT. This sequence encodes CASSSARDTEAFF. J is TRBJ1-1 and V is TRBV19; D perhaps matches TRBD1 (5 bases). This CDR3 is 13 amino acids long. Trimming left V 5 bases short and J 3 bases short, with 10 bases between. Germline lookup yields CDR1 LNHDA and CDR2 SQIVND (reference sequence).

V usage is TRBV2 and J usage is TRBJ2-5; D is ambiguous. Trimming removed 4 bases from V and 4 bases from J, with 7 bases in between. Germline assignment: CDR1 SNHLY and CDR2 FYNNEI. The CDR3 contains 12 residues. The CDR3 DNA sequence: TGTGCCAGCAGTGTCTCGGGAGAGACCCAGTACTTC. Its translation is CASSVSGETQYF. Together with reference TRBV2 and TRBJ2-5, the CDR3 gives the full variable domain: EPEVTQTPSHQVTQMGQEVILRCVPISNHLYFYWYRQILGQKVEFLVSFYNNEISEKSEIFDDQFSVERPDGSNFTLKIRSTKLEDSAMYFCASSVSGETQYFGPGTRLLVL.

CDR3: CASSSGLAVRTDTQYF. DNA for the CDR3: TGCGCCAGCAGCTCGGGACTAGCGGTGCGCACAGATACGCAGTATTTT. This chain uses TRBV5-1 with TRBJ2-3, with 11 bases matching TRBD2. The length of the CDR3 is 16 residues. V was pared by 3 bases and J by 1 base, with 4 bases of the junction left unmatched. Germline V gives CDR1 SGHRS, CDR2 YFSETQ. Complete variable domain (other parts from reference TRBV5-1 and TRBJ2-3): KAGVTQTPRYLIKTRGQQVTLSCSPISGHRSVSWYQQTPGQGLQFLFEYFSETQRNKGNFPGRFSGRQFSNSRSEMNVSTLELGDSALYLCASSSGLAVRTDTQYFGPGTRLTVL.

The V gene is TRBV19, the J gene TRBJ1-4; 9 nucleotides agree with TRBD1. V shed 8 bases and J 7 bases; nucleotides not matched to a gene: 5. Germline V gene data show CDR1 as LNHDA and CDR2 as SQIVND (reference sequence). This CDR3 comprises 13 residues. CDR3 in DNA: TGTGCCAGTTCGGACAGGGGAGGTGAAAAACTGTTTTTT. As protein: CASSDRGGEKLFF.

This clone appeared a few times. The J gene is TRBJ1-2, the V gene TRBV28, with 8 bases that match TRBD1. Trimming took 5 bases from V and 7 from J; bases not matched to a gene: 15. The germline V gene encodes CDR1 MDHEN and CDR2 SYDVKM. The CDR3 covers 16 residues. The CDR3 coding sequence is TGTGCCAGCAGTGAACAGGGGGGGGTTGGTTTTTTTGGCTACACCTTC. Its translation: CASSEQGGVGFFGYTF.

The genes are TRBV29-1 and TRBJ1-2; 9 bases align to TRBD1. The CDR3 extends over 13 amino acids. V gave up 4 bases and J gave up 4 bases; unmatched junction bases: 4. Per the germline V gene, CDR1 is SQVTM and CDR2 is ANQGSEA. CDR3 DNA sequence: TGCAGCGTTGCGGGACAGGGAGGCTATGGCTACACCTTC. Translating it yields CSVAGQGGYGYTF.